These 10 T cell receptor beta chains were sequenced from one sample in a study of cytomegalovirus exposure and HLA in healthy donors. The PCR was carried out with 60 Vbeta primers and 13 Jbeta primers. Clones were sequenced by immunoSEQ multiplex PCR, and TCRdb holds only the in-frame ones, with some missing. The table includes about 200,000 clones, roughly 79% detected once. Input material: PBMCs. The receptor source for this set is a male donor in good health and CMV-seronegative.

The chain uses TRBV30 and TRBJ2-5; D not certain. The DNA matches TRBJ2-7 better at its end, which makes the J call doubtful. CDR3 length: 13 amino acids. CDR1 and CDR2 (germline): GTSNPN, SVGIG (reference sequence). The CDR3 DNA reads TGTGCCTGGAGTGTGAAGTCCTCCTACGAGCAGTACTTC. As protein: CAWSVKSSYEQYF.

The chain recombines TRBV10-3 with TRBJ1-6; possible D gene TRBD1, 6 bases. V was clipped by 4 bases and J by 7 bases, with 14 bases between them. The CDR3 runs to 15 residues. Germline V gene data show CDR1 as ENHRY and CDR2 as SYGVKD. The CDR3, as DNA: TGTGCCATCAGTGTTCAGGGGAGTAAGAATTCACCCCTCCACTTT. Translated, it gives CAISVQGSKNSPLHF.

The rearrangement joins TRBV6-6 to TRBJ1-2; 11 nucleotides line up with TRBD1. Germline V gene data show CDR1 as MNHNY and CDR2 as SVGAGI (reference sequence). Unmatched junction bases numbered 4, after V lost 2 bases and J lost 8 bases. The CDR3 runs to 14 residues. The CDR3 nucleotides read TGTGCCAGCAGTTACCCGGGACAGGGGGTCGGCTACACCTTC. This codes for CASSYPGQGVGYTF.

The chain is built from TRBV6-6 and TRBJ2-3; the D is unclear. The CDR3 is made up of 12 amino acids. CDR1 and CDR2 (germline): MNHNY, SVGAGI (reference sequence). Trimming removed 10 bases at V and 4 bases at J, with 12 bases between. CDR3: CATAPVPDTQYF. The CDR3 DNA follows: TGTGCCACCGCCCCAGTCCCAGATACGCAGTATTTT.

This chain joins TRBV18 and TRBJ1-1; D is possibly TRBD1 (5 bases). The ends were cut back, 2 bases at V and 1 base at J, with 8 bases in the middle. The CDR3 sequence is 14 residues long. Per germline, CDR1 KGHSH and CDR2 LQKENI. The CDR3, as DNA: TGTGCCAGCTCACCAAGTCAGGGGAACACTGAAGCTTTCTTT. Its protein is CASSPSQGNTEAFF.

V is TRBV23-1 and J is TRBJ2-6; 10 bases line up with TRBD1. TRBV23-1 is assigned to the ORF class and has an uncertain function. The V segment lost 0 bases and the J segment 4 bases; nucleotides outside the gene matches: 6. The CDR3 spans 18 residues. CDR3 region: CASSQSRQGAFGANVLTF. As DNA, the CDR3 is TGCGCCAGCAGTCAATCCCGACAGGGGGCTTTCGGGGCCAACGTCCTGACTTTC.

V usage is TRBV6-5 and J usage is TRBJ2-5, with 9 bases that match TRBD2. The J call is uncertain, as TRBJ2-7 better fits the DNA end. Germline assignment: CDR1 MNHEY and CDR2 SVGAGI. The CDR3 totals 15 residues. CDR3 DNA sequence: TGTGCCAGCAGTCTCCTCCGGGAGCGGGAGGACGAGCAGTACTTC. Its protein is CASSLLREREDEQYF.

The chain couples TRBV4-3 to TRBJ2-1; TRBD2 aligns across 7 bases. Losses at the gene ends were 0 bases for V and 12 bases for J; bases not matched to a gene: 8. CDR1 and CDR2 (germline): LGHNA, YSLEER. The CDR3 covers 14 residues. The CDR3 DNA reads TGCGCCAGCAGCCAAGAATCTCCTATAGCGGGGCAGTTCTTC. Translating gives CASSQESPIAGQFF.

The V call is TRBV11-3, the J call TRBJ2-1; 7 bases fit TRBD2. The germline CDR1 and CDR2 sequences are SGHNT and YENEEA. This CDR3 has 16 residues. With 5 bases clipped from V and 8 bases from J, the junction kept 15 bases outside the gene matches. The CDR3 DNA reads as TGTGCCAGCAGCGTTTCAGCGGGGTCGGGGAGACATGAGCAGTTCTTC. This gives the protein CASSVSAGSGRHEQFF. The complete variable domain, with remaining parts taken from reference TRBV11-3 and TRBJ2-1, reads EAGVVQSPRYKIIEKKQPVAFWCNPISGHNTLYWYLQNLGQGPELLIRYENEEAVDDSQLPKDRFSAERLKGVDSTLKIQPAELGDSAVYLCASSVSAGSGRHEQFFGPGTRLTVL.

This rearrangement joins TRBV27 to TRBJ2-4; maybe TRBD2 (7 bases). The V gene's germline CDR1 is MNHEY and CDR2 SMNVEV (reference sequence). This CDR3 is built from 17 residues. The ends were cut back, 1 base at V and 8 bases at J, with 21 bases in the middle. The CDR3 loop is CASSLWVRGAPGDIQYF. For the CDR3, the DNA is TGTGCCAGCAGTTTATGGGTCCGGGGGGCGCCGGGGGACATTCAGTACTTC.